This TCR beta chain was captured by sequencing in a study of blood T cells in healthy people across ages. Only a few counts were recorded for this clonotype. Primed by a sample-barcoded 5' primer and a J-beta primer mix, a second PCR proceeded for about 7 to 11 cycles. TCRdb re-called the 5' RACE reads with MiXCR, one entry per CDR3 protein. The sample has about 780,000 distinct CDR3 sequences; 46% are singletons. The V end was cut by 4 bases, the J end by 2 bases, with 24 bases between. The length of the CDR3 is 20 residues. CDR1 is SGHTA and CDR2 is FQGNSA in the germline V gene. The authors drew around 9.3 milliliters of peripheral blood from each donor. RNA extraction gave at least 5.5 micrograms of total RNA per sample.

This TCR derives from a man older than 75 in good health. The genes are TRBV7-2 and TRBJ2-6; either TRBD1 or TRBD2 may fit D (6 bases each). The sequenced sample consisted of blood. CDR3 loop: CASSSEVRGRNPAGANVLTF. DNA for the CDR3: TGTGCCAGCAGCTCTGAAGTTCGGGGGCGAAATCCTGCTGGGGCCAACGTCCTGACTTTC.